These 6 T cell receptor beta chains originate from one sample sequenced in a study of beta chain features in type 1 diabetes (dated 2018 in TCRdb). Study-wide findings and limitations: Type 1 diabetes patients showed a moderate but significant shortening of TCRB CDR3 length in all four CD4+ subsets.

These receptors lack a known antigen. The library was built by means of the immunoSEQ multiplex PCR assay. The entire amount of isolated RNA was reverse transcribed using the High Capacity cDNA Reverse Transcription Kit, so the sequenced TCRB transcripts were expressed ones. In TCRdb, the immuneACCESS table is reduced to in-frame sequences with V and J assigned. These tables do not hold every clone; where another copy was compared, an unresolved V gene accounts for under half, and the others remain unexplained. The sample contains around 180,000 clones, around 7.8% of them found a single time. Approximately 1% of the sample belongs to the ten largest clones. The material sequenced was central memory CD4+ T cells from blood. The receptor source for this set is a woman in her thirties or forties with type 1 diabetes.

The chain recombines TRBV5-1 with TRBJ1-1, with D maybe TRBD1 (6 bases). This CDR3 is built from 15 residues. CDR1 is SGHRS, CDR2 YFSETQ, per germline. V gave up 4 bases and J gave up 0 bases, with 13 bases separating them. The chain's CDR3 is CASSAVTGLNTEAFF. The CDR3, as DNA: TGCGCCAGCAGCGCGGTAACAGGGTTGAACACTGAAGCTTTCTTT.

This clone was detected a few times. The chain employs TRBV7-9 and TRBJ2-5; 10 positions agree with TRBD2. Trimming cost V 1 base and J 5 bases; bases outside gene matches: 16. The CDR3 is made up of 19 amino acids. Germline CDR1 reads SEHNR; CDR2 reads FQNEAQ (reference sequence). The CDR3 loop reads CASSLELGLAAAGDETQYF. CDR3 nucleotide sequence: TGTGCCAGCAGCTTAGAGTTAGGACTAGCGGCCGCCGGGGACGAGACCCAGTACTTC.

This clone was counted only a few times. The CDR3 reads CASSLGGTGELFF. In DNA, the CDR3 is TGTGCCAGCAGCCTCGGGGGGACCGGGGAGCTGTTTTTT. V usage is TRBV5-4 and J usage is TRBJ2-2; 7 nucleotides line up with TRBD2. The CDR3 contains 13 residues. The V segment lost 4 bases and the J segment 5 bases; nucleotides outside the gene matches: 2. Germline CDR1 SGHNT, CDR2 YYREEE (reference sequence).

This clone came up a few times. The chain carries TRBV2 and TRBJ1-5, with D uncertain. Deletions cut 5 bases from V and 1 base from J, with 9 bases between. The CDR3 covers 14 residues. Germline CDR1 and CDR2: SNHLY and FYNNEI. The CDR3 DNA reads as TGTGCCAGCAGTAGGAGTATGAGCAATCAGCCCCAGCATTTT. Protein product: CASSRSMSNQPQHF.

This clone turned up a few times. This sequence joins TRBV25-1 and TRBJ2-7; D is possibly TRBD1 (6 bases). Between the trimmed V and J ends, which lost 3 bases and 5 bases, there was a span of 11 bases. CDR3 length: 13 residues. The germline CDR1 and CDR2 sequences are MGHDK and SYGVNS. CDR3 amino acids: CASSDRQVDEQYF. Written as DNA, the CDR3 is TGTGCCAGCAGTGATAGACAGGTGGACGAGCAGTACTTC.

There are many counts of this clone. This chain uses TRBV9 with TRBJ1-4, with TRBD1 matching 9 bases. V dropped 0 bases and J dropped 3; count of bases not matched to a gene: 3. The CDR3 is 16 amino acids. In germline, CDR1 is SGDLS, CDR2 YYNGEE. CDR3 bases: TGTGCCAGCAGCGTAGGGACAGGGGTGGCTAATGAAAAACTGTTTTTT. Encoded protein: CASSVGTGVANEKLFF.